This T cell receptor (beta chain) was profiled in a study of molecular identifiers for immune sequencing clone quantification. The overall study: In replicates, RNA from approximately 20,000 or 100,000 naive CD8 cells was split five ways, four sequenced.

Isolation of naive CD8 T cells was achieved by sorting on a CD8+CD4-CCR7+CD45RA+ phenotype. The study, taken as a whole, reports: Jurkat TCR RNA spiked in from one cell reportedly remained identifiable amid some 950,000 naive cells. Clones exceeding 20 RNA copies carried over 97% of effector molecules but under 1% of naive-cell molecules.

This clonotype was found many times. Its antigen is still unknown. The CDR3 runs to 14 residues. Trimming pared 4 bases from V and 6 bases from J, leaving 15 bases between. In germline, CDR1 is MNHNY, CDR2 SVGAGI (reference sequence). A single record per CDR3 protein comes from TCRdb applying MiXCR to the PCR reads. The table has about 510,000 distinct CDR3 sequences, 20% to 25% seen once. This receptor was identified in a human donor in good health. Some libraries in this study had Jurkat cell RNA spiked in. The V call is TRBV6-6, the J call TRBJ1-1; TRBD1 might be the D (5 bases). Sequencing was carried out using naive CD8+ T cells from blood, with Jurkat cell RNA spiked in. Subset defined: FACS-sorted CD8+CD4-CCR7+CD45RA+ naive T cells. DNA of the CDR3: TGTGCCAGCAGTTCCGTGGGGACGGTAGCTGAAGCTTTCTTT. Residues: CASSSVGTVAEAFF.